The clone carrying this T cell receptor (beta chain) was detected once. Its antigen remains unknown. Profiling relied on immunoSEQ multiplex PCR, and the TCRdb table lists in-frame clones only, not all of them. Found here are roughly 170,000 clones, about 86% of them singletons; the top ten hold 2.5% to 3.5%. The CDR3 runs to 15 residues. Trimming left V 0 bases short and J 0 bases short, with 7 bases between. Looked up from germline, CDR1 is SGHRS and CDR2 is YFSETQ. The data derive from a study of cytomegalovirus exposure and HLA in healthy donors. General study results and limits: Among TCR beta chains, those listed as cytomegalovirus-associated numbered some 170. Some public TCRs appeared in many individuals, while most sequences were rare.

The sequence was obtained from a woman under 30 in good health and CMV-seropositive. Material: PBMCs. The rearrangement uses TRBV5-1 and TRBJ1-3; the D gene is possibly TRBD1 (5 bases). The CDR3 DNA sequence: TGCGCCAGCAGCTTGGAGGGGATCTCTGGAAACACCATATATTTT. It codes for CASSLEGISGNTIYF.